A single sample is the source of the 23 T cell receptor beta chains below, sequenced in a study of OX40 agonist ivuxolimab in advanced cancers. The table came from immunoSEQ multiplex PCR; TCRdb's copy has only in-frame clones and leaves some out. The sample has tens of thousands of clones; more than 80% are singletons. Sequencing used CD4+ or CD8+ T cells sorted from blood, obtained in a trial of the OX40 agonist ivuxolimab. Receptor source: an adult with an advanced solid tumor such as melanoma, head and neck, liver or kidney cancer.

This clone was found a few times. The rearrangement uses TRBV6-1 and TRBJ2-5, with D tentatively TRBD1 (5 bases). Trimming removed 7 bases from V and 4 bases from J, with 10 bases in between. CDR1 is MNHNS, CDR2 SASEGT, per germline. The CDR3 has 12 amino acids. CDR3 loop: CASTHRRETQYF. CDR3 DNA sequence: TGTGCCAGCACCCACAGGAGAGAGACCCAGTACTTC.

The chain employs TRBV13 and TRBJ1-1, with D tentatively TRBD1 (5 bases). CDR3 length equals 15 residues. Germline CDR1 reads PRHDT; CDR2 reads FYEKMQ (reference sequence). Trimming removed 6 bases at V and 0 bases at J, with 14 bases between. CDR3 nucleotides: TGTGCCAGCAGTTGGACATATCTGATGAACACTGAAGCTTTCTTT. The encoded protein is CASSWTYLMNTEAFF.

The CDR3 sequence: CASSPGLAGYNEQFF. CDR3 in DNA: TGTGCCAGCAGTCCTGGACTAGCGGGTTACAATGAGCAGTTCTTC. The chain joins TRBV27 to TRBJ2-1, with 11 bases aligning to TRBD2. This CDR3 is built from 15 residues. Germline CDR1 reads MNHEY; CDR2 reads SMNVEV (reference sequence). J lost 4 bases, V lost 5 bases, and 4 bases had no gene match.

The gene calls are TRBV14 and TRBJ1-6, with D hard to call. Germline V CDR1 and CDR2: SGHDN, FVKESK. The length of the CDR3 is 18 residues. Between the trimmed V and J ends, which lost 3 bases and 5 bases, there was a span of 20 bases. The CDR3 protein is CASSHTYPSGPHNSPLHF. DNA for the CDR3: TGTGCCAGCAGCCACACTTATCCGAGCGGACCTCATAATTCACCCCTCCACTTT.

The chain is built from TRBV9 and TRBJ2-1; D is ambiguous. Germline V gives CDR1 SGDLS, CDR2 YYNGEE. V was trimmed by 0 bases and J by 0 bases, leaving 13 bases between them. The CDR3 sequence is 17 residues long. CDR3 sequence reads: CASSVDDIPGSYNEQFF. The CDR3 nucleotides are TGTGCCAGCAGCGTAGACGATATCCCTGGCTCCTACAATGAGCAGTTCTTC.

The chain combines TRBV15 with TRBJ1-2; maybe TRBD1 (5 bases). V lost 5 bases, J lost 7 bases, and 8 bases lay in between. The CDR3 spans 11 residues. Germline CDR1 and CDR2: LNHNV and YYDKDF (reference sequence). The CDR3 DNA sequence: TGTGCCACCAGCCCAGGGTTTGGCTACACCTTC. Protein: CATSPGFGYTF.

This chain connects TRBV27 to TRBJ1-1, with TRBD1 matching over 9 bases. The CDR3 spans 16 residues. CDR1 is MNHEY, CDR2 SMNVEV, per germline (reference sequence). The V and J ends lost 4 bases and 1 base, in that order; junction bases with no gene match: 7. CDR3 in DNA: TGTGCCAGCAGTTCGTACCCGGGACAGGGGAACACTGAAGCTTTCTTT. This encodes CASSSYPGQGNTEAFF.

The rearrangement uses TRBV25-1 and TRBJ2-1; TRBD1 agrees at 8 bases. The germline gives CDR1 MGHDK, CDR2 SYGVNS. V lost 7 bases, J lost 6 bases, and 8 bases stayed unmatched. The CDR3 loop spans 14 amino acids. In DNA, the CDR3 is TGTGCCAGCAATACTGGACAGGGCGCCAATGAGCAGTTCTTC. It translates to CASNTGQGANEQFF.

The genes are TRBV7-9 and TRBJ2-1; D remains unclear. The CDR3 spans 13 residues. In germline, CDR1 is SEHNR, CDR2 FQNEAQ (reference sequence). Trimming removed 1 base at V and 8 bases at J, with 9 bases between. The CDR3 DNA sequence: TGTGCCAGCAGCTTAGTAACAGCCCATGAGCAGTTCTTC. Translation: CASSLVTAHEQFF. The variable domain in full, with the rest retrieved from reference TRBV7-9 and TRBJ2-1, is DTGVSQNPRHKITKRGQNVTFRCDPISEHNRLYWYRQTLGQGPEFLTYFQNEAQLEKSRLLSDRFSAERPKGSFSTLEIQRTEQGDSAMYLCASSLVTAHEQFFGPGTRLTVL.

Here the CDR3 DNA reads TGTGCCAGCAGCCAAGATACATTTCCCACTGAAGCTTTCTTT. It encodes CASSQDTFPTEAFF. This chain connects TRBV14 to TRBJ1-1; D gene ambiguous. Between the trimmed V and J ends, which lost 0 bases and 4 bases, there was a span of 9 bases. This CDR3 is 14 amino acids long. Germline CDR1 SGHDN, CDR2 FVKESK.

CDR3 sequence reads: CASRYARMSYEQYF. The CDR3, as DNA: TGTGCCAGCAGGTACGCTAGAATGTCCTACGAGCAGTACTTC. This rearrangement joins TRBV5-8 to TRBJ2-7; D gene ambiguous. Looked up from germline, CDR1 is SGHTS and CDR2 is YDEGEE. Trimming pared 5 bases from V and 1 base from J, leaving 13 bases between. The CDR3 is made up of 14 amino acids.

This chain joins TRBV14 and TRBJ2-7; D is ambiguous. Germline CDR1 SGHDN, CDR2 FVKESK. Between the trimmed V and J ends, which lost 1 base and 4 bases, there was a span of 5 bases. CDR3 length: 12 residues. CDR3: CASSQVYYEQYF. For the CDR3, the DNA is TGTGCCAGCAGCCAAGTATATTACGAGCAGTACTTC.

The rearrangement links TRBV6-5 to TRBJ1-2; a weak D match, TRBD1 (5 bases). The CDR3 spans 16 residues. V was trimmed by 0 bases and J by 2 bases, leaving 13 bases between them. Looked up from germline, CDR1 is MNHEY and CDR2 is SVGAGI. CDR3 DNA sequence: TGTGCCAGCAGTTACTCGAGCGGGGGAGGGAACTATGGCTACACCTTC. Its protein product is CASSYSSGGGNYGYTF.

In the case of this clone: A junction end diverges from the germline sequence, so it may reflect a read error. CDR3 loop: CASSYGGHPGEAQYF. CDR3 in DNA: TGTGCCAGCAGTTACGGTGGACACCCGGGAGAGGCCCAGTACTTC. This rearrangement joins TRBV6-5 to TRBJ2-5; tentative D call: TRBD2 (6 bases). The germline V gene has CDR1 MNHEY and CDR2 SVGAGI. The CDR3 length is 15 residues.

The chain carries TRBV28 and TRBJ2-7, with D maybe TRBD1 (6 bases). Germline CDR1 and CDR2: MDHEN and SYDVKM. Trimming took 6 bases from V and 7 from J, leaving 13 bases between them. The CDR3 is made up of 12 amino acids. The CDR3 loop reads CASSMDRQEQYF. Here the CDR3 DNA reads TGTGCCAGCAGCATGGACAGACAGGAGCAGTACTTC.

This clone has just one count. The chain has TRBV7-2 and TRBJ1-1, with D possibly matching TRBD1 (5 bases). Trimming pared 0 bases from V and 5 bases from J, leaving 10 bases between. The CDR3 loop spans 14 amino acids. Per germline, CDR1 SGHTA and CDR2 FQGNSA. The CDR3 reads CASSLASPGTEAFF. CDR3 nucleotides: TGTGCCAGCAGCTTAGCAAGTCCAGGGACTGAAGCTTTCTTT. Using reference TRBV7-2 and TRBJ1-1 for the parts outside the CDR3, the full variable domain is GAGVSQSPSNKVTEKGKDVELRCDPISGHTALYWYRQSLGQGLEFLIYFQGNSAPDKSGLPSDRFSAERTGGSVSTLTIQRTQQEDSAVYLCASSLASPGTEAFFGQGTRLTVV.

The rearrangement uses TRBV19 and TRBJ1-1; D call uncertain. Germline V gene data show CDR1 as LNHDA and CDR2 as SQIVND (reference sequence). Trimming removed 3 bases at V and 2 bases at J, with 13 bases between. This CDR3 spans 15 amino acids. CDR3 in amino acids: CASSIISGDNTEAFF. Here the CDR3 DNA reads TGTGCCAGTAGTATCATCTCCGGAGATAACACTGAAGCTTTCTTT.

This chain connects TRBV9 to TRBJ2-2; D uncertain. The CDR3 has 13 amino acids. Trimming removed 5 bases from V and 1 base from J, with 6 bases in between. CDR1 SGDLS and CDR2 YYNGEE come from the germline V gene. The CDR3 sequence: CASSDENTGELFF. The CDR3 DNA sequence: TGTGCCAGCAGTGATGAGAACACCGGGGAGCTGTTTTTT.

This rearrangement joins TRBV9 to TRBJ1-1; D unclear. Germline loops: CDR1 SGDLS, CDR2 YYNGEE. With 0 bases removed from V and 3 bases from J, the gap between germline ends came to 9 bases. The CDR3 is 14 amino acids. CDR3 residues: CASSVDSGDTEAFF. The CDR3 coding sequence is TGTGCCAGCAGCGTAGATTCGGGCGACACTGAAGCTTTCTTT.

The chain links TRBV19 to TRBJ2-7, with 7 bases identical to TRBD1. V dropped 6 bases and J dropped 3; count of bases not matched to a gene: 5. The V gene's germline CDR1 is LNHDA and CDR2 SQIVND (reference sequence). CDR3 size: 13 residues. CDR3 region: CASSQGGGYEQYF. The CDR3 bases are TGTGCCAGTAGCCAAGGGGGCGGCTACGAGCAGTACTTC.

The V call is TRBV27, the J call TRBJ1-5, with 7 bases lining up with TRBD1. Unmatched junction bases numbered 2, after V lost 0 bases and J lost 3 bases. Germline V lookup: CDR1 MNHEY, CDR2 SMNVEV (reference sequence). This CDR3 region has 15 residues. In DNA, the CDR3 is TGTGCCAGCAGTTTATCGACAGGGTACAATCAGCCCCAGCATTTT. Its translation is CASSLSTGYNQPQHF.

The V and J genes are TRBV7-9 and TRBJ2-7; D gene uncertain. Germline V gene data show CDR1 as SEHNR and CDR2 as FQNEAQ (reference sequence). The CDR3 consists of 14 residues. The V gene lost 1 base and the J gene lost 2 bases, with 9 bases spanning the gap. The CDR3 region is CASSLGYRTYEQYF. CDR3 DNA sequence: TGTGCCAGCAGCTTAGGATACAGAACCTACGAGCAGTACTTC.

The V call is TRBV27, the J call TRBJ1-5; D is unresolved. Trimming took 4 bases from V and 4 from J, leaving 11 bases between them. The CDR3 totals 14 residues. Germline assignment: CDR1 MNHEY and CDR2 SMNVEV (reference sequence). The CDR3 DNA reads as TGTGCCAGCAGTTCTATCGGACGGAATCAGCCCCAGCATTTT. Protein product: CASSSIGRNQPQHF.